The present T cell receptor beta chain was sequenced within a study of regulatory T cells in long-lasting Graves disease. TCR beta libraries were built with iRepertoire HTBI primers and Arm-PCR of CDR3 regions. TCRdb re-called the multiplex PCR reads with MiXCR, one entry per CDR3 protein. The data contain some 370,000 distinct CDR3 sequences, under 25% of them singletons. Findings and caveats of the study: Small numbers of samples may have cut accuracy.

Time point indicated: persistent/refractory GD, antithyroid drugs over 5 years with positive TRAb. The TCR library used RNA extracted from PBMCs. The patients included were those that came from an endocrinology department in Xi'an, China. This CDR3 comprises 15 residues. Germline V CDR1 and CDR2: DFQATT, SNEGSKA (reference sequence). Trimming shortened V by 3 bases and J by 3 bases, and 17 bases separated the two germline ends. The sample holds a few counts of this clonotype. The antigen is undetermined. This chain uses TRBV20-1 with TRBJ1-1; D uncertain. Sequencing used peripheral blood mononuclear cells (PBMCs), obtained when the disease was refractory, from a patient treated with antithyroid drugs. The source of this sequence is a female donor with Graves disease. The CDR3 is CSARYSWGVDTEAFF. CDR3 nucleotide sequence: TGCAGTGCTAGGTATTCGTGGGGTGTGGACACTGAAGCTTTCTTT.